This entry lists 25 T cell receptor beta chains sequenced from one sample in a study of OX40 agonist ivuxolimab in advanced cancers. Profiled with immunoSEQ multiplex PCR; TCRdb holds only in-frame clones, not every one. Here the sample spans about 110,000 clones, 85% to 95% being singletons. The sample was CD4+ or CD8+ T cells sorted from blood, taken in a trial of the OX40 agonist ivuxolimab. Receptor source: an adult with an advanced solid tumor such as melanoma, head and neck, liver or kidney cancer.

This chain joins TRBV30 and TRBJ1-5; no reliable D call. V shed 5 bases and J shed 3 bases, with 8 bases lying between them. CDR1 is GTSNPN and CDR2 is SVGIG in the germline V gene (reference sequence). The CDR3 covers 12 residues. Here the CDR3 DNA reads TGTGCCTGGGCAACAGACAATCAGCCCCAGCATTTT. Protein product: CAWATDNQPQHF.

The chain combines TRBV10-2 with TRBJ1-2; no clear D. The germline gives CDR1 WSHSY, CDR2 SAAADI. V lost 5 bases, J lost 4 bases, and 11 bases lay in between. The CDR3 length is 13 residues. The CDR3 nucleotides are TGCGCCAGCAGTCCAGGTCAGAGCTATGGCTACACCTTC. Amino acids: CASSPGQSYGYTF.

V and J are TRBV18 and TRBJ2-7; no clear D gene. The CDR3 contains 13 residues. The germline V gene has CDR1 KGHSH and CDR2 LQKENI. V was pared by 3 bases and J by 2 bases, with 8 bases between. CDR3 protein: CASSPTVTYEQYF. The CDR3 nucleotides are TGTGCCAGCTCACCCACAGTTACCTACGAGCAGTACTTC. The whole variable domain, filled in from reference TRBV18 and TRBJ2-7, reads NAGVMQNPRHLVRRRGQEARLRCSPMKGHSHVYWYRQLPEEGLKFMVYLQKENIIDESGMPKERFSAEFPKEGPSILRIQQVVRGDSAAYFCASSPTVTYEQYFGPGTRLTVT.

The chain employs TRBV5-1 and TRBJ2-1; 12 bases agree with TRBD2. V lost 0 bases to trimming and J lost 9 bases; unmatched junction nucleotides: 7. The CDR3 runs 16 residues. CDR1 is SGHRS, CDR2 YFSETQ, per germline. The CDR3 DNA sequence: TGCGCCAGCAGCTTGGCGCTAGCGGGAGGGCGGGGTGAGCAGTTCTTC. Protein sequence: CASSLALAGGRGEQFF.

The rearrangement joins TRBV6-5 to TRBJ1-2; D might be TRBD1 (6 bases). The CDR3 contains 13 residues. CDR1 and CDR2 from the germline V gene are MNHEY and SVGAGI. V was trimmed by 1 base and J by 6 bases, leaving 9 bases between them. The CDR3 spells CASSYLQGDGYTF. The CDR3 DNA reads as TGTGCCAGCAGTTACTTACAGGGTGATGGCTACACCTTC.

The genes are TRBV23-1 and TRBJ2-7, with 8 nucleotides matching TRBD2. TRBV23-1 qualifies as an ORF whose function is uncertain. The CDR3 is 14 residues long. V was clipped by 6 bases and J by 4 bases; unmatched bases: 8. The CDR3 region is CASRKAGVRYEQYF. In DNA, the CDR3 is TGCGCCAGCAGAAAAGCGGGAGTACGGTACGAGCAGTACTTC.

The genes are TRBV5-1 and TRBJ1-4; no definite D call. V dropped 4 bases and J dropped 0 bases, with 7 bases sitting between them. The CDR3 loop spans 14 amino acids. Germline V gene data show CDR1 as SGHRS and CDR2 as YFSETQ. DNA for the CDR3: TGCGCCAGCAGCAACAGTGCAACTAATGAAAAACTGTTTTTT. It yields the protein CASSNSATNEKLFF.

The V gene is TRBV6-6, the J gene TRBJ1-1; 8 bases agree with TRBD1. Germline assignment: CDR1 MNHNY and CDR2 SVGAGI (reference sequence). This CDR3 is 14 amino acids long. V shed 4 bases and J 10 bases; nucleotides not matched to a gene: 11. CDR3 bases: TGTGCCAGCAGTTCCAGGACAGGGAGGGTGGGAGCTTTCTTT. It codes for CASSSRTGRVGAFF.

This clone has a single count. V usage is TRBV29-1 and J usage is TRBJ1-2, with 9 bases identical to TRBD1. The CDR3 totals 12 residues. J gave up 5 bases and V 7 bases, and 5 bases lay outside the gene matches. The germline CDR1 and CDR2 sequences are SQVTM and ANQGSEA. As DNA, the CDR3 is TGCAGCGCCCGGGACAGGGCATATGGCTACACCTTC. It encodes CSARDRAYGYTF. Drawing the rest from reference TRBV29-1 and TRBJ1-2, the complete variable domain is SAVISQKPSRDICQRGTSLTIQCQVDSQVTMMFWYRQQPGQSLTLIATANQGSEATYESGFVIDKFPISRPNLTFSTLTVSNMSPEDSSIYLCSARDRAYGYTFGSGTRLTVV.

V usage is TRBV6-5 and J usage is TRBJ2-5, with no clear D. The V gene lost 2 bases and the J gene lost 3 bases, with 4 bases spanning the gap. Germline V CDR1 and CDR2: MNHEY, SVGAGI. CDR3 length: 12 amino acids. CDR3 nucleotide sequence: TGTGCCAGCAGTTACCCAGAAGAGACCCAGTACTTC. This codes for CASSYPEETQYF.

As concerns this clone: The sample has other DNA sequences that encode this CDR3 too. This chain links TRBV18 with TRBJ2-5; D is undetermined. The germline V gene has CDR1 KGHSH and CDR2 LQKENI. The CDR3 contains 14 residues. Trimming pared 0 bases from V and 1 base from J, leaving 6 bases between. The CDR3 bases are TGTGCCAGCTCACCACCCAACATCCAAGAGACCCAGTACTTC. It is translated as CASSPPNIQETQYF.

This clone was counted once. CDR3 region: CASSLTGAGLKVYGYTF. The CDR3 DNA reads TGTGCCAGCAGCTTAACCGGTGCCGGACTGAAGGTCTATGGCTACACCTTC. The chain has TRBV13 and TRBJ1-2; D remains ambiguous. This CDR3 has 17 residues. Germline CDR1 and CDR2: PRHDT and FYEKMQ (reference sequence). Trimming removed 2 bases at V and 4 bases at J, with 20 bases between.

V gene TRBV19 combines with J gene TRBJ1-1; tentatively, D is TRBD1 (6 bases). The CDR3 length is 15 residues. Per germline, CDR1 LNHDA and CDR2 SQIVND (reference sequence). V was cut by 3 bases and J by 5 bases, with 16 bases left in between. DNA for the CDR3: TGTGCCAGTAGTATGGGGGGGGCCCCGACGACTGAAGCTTTCTTT. Protein sequence: CASSMGGAPTTEAFF.

This clone was found once. The chain combines TRBV5-6 with TRBJ1-2; 8 positions agree with TRBD1. The CDR3 extends over 15 amino acids. The germline V gene has CDR1 SGHDT and CDR2 YYEEEE. V lost 5 bases, J lost 3 bases, and 9 bases stayed unmatched. The CDR3 region is CASSPGGAGYYGYTF. The CDR3 region has the DNA TGTGCCAGCAGTCCAGGGGGCGCAGGTTACTATGGCTACACCTTC. The variable domain in full, with the rest retrieved from reference TRBV5-6 and TRBJ1-2, is DAGVTQSPTHLIKTRGQQVTLRCSPKSGHDTVSWYQQALGQGPQFIFQYYEEEERQRGNFPDRFSGHQFPNYSSELNVNALLLGDSALYLCASSPGGAGYYGYTFGSGTRLTVV.

In its sample, this clone was seen a few times. The V and J genes are TRBV19 and TRBJ1-1; D possibly corresponds to TRBD1 (5 bases). CDR1 is LNHDA, CDR2 SQIVND, per germline (reference sequence). Trimming shortened V by 3 bases and J by 2 bases, and 10 bases separated the two germline ends. The CDR3 spans 14 residues. The CDR3, as DNA: TGTGCCAGTAGTATTCCCGACAGCAACACTGAAGCTTTCTTT. Its translation is CASSIPDSNTEAFF.

The genes are TRBV6-1 and TRBJ1-2, with 9 bases that match TRBD1. V shed 3 bases, J shed 4 bases, and the junction held 6 bases outside the gene matches. CDR3 length: 15 residues. Germline assignment: CDR1 MNHNS and CDR2 SASEGT. As DNA, the CDR3 is TGTGCCAGCAGTGAGAACAGGGGGCCAGGCTATGGCTACACCTTC. It translates to CASSENRGPGYGYTF.

This chain joins TRBV6-4 and TRBJ1-2; 8 bases are shared with TRBD1. V lost 4 bases, J lost 4 bases, and 5 bases stayed unmatched. The CDR3 runs to 14 residues. Germline V gives CDR1 MRHNA, CDR2 SNTAGT. The CDR3 nucleotides are TGTGCCAGCAGTGTGGGGACAGGCTCCTATGGCTACACCTTC. Amino acid sequence: CASSVGTGSYGYTF.

This clone was counted only a few times. No DNA is shown, since the ends of the CDR3 on it are uncertain; the CDR3 is the one TCRdb lists. The V call is TRBV5-1, the J call TRBJ1-2; the D segment call TRBD1 is taken from the table without a DNA check. A total of 13 residues make up the CDR3, ends included. Germline CDR1 and CDR2: SGHRS and YFSETQ. The CDR3 protein is CASSVGTGAPLLF.

The chain carries TRBV7-9 and TRBJ1-4, with TRBD1 matching 11 bases. V shed 5 bases and J 8 bases; nucleotides not matched to a gene: 4. The CDR3 is made up of 14 amino acids. CDR1 and CDR2 from the germline V gene are SEHNR and FQNEAQ (reference sequence). The CDR3 loop reads CASSPGTGGEKLFF. CDR3 DNA sequence: TGTGCCAGCAGCCCCGGGACAGGGGGAGAAAAACTGTTTTTT.

The chain employs TRBV5-8 and TRBJ1-5; D is uncertain. The V end lost 7 bases, the J end lost 7 bases, and 21 bases lay between the germline ends. The CDR3 spans 15 residues. CDR1 is SGHTS and CDR2 is YDEGEE in the germline V gene. CDR3 protein: CASSREFGEGQPQHF. CDR3 in DNA: TGTGCCAGCTCGCGGGAATTCGGGGAGGGACAGCCCCAGCATTTT.

Of note for this clone: The same CDR3 also results from other DNA sequences found in this sample. V and J are TRBV5-1 and TRBJ2-3, with no clear D. Germline V CDR1 and CDR2: SGHRS, YFSETQ. This CDR3 has 15 residues. Between the trimmed V and J ends, which lost 0 bases and 0 bases, there was a span of 8 bases. The CDR3 DNA reads TGCGCCAGCAGCTTGGCCGGCACGAGCACAGATACGCAGTATTTT. Translating it yields CASSLAGTSTDTQYF.

The chain carries TRBV30 and TRBJ1-1, with 9 positions matching TRBD1. V gave up 5 bases and J gave up 1 base; unmatched junction bases: 2. This CDR3 region has 13 residues. CDR1 and CDR2 from the germline V gene are GTSNPN and SVGIG (reference sequence). CDR3 nucleotides: TGTGCCTGGGTGGGACAGGGGAACACTGAAGCTTTCTTT. Translating it yields CAWVGQGNTEAFF.

This clone is a singleton in its sample. The J gene is TRBJ2-1, the V gene TRBV7-8; 8 nucleotides align to TRBD2. The CDR3 loop spans 16 amino acids. V lost 5 bases to trimming and J lost 7 bases; unmatched junction nucleotides: 13. From germline, CDR1 is SGHVS and CDR2 FQNEAQ. Here the CDR3 reads CASSSPGGGAWNEQFF. The CDR3 DNA reads TGTGCCAGCAGCAGCCCGGGAGGGGGGGCTTGGAATGAGCAGTTCTTC.

The V gene is TRBV10-3, the J gene TRBJ2-2; weak D call: TRBD2 (6 bases). V shed 2 bases and J shed 6 bases, with 13 bases lying between them. CDR3 length: 15 amino acids. Looked up from germline, CDR1 is ENHRY and CDR2 is SYGVKD. The CDR3 region has the DNA TGTGCCATCAGTGAGCCCGTGACTAGGGCCGGGGAGCTGTTTTTT. Its protein is CAISEPVTRAGELFF.

This clone showed up just once. The gene calls are TRBV19 and TRBJ1-1; 7 bases are a match to TRBD1. J gave up 4 bases and V 3 bases, and 8 bases lay outside the gene matches. The CDR3 totals 15 residues. CDR1 and CDR2 from the germline V gene are LNHDA and SQIVND (reference sequence). This CDR3 is CASSMEGARGTEAFF. CDR3 DNA: TGTGCCAGTAGTATGGAGGGGGCGCGAGGCACTGAAGCTTTCTTT.